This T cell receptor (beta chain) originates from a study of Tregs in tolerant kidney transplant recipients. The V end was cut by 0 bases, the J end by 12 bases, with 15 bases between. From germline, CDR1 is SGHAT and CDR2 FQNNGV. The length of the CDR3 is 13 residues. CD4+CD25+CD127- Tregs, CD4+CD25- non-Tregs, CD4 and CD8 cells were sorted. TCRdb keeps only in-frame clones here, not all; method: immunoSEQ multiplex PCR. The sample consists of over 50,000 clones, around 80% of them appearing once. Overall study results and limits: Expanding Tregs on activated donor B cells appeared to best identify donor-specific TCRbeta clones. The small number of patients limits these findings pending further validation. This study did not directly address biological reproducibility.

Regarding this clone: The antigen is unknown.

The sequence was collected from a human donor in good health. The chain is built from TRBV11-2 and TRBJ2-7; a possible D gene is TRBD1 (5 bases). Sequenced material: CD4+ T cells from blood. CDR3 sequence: CASSLEGAARAYF. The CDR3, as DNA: TGTGCCAGCAGCTTAGAAGGGGCAGCCCGGGCGTACTTC.